This T cell receptor beta chain was captured in a study of cytomegalovirus exposure and HLA in healthy donors (dated by TCRdb to between 2016 and 2019). Notes on the research overall: An earlier analysis of some 600 of the donors reported 276 Gb of sequence data and 117 million unique TCR beta sequences obtained from approximately 180 million T cells. An early release covering approximately 600 HLA-typed donors comprised 250 to 350 gigabases of sequencing data and about 90 million unique TCR sequences. Among the roughly 400 genotyped donors, approximately 82% belonged to the genetic ancestry cluster associated with self-reported Caucasian donors. The study aimed to test whether signatures of past pathogen exposure could be identified by cataloging public T cell receptors. The T cell repertoires of roughly 660 subjects were profiled by immunosequencing and related to cytomegalovirus serostatus. Along with the 666-subject first cohort, a separate validation cohort of 120 different subjects was used. High-throughput TCR immunosequencing, statistical association of individual TCRs with disease status, and machine learning were combined to predict cytomegalovirus infection status. To study patterns of TCR occurrence, a later analysis re-analyzed previously published TCR beta repertoires from 650 to 750 donors and added high-resolution HLA genotyping. Rather than using new phenotypic data, the later analysis identified candidate immune exposures from TCR beta sequences and from how often those sequences occurred across donors. An earlier analysis of around 580 of the donors used high-throughput TCR beta sequencing to judge whether each TCR beta V gene segment behaved as functional or pseudogenic. Donor age, sex, ethnicity and CMV serostatus were compiled alongside the repertoire data. Genome-wide SNP genotypes for about 65% of the 666 donors were used in a later genetic analysis, which treated that subset as a discovery cohort. All discovery cohort repertoires had been generated on a single sequencing platform. HLA typing included class I and class II loci at four-digit resolution. The number of typed donors differed by locus: roughly 629-640 for A, B, C, DRB1 and DQB1; 500 to 550 for DQA1; some 610 for DPA1; and approximately 450 for DPB1. Five DR-DQ haplotypes were handled as single units for association and clustering because linkage in the cohort was strong. Among a few hundred genotyped donors of the cohort, an average of around 240,000 unique TCR beta nucleotide sequences were sequenced per donor, around 20% of them non-productive. What the research found in general, with its limitations: The study gave a list of about 150 TCR beta chains associated with cytomegalovirus. An earlier analysis of some 590 of the donors showed that most TCR beta V segments appeared in productive rearrangements either about 90% or about 30% of the time, which broadly matched IMGT annotations. Roughly uniform sequencing depth across donors was assumed in presence/absence analyses, although this assumption may not hold. Because counts were too low, roughly 16 rarely observed V segments, including chromosome 9 orphons, were left out of the earlier analysis of approximately 500 of the donors. Because HLA typing was missing for some donors at each locus, association tests included only the typed subset. Cytomegalovirus status was reported to be diagnosed by the classifier with high specificity and sensitivity in both the original and validation cohorts. Most CMV-associated TCR beta chains appeared to be HLA-restricted in a later analysis, and the HLA associations seemed to be driven largely by CMV exposure. A group of highly shared sequence variants was considered likely to be a technical artifact of the sequencing pipeline. In a later genetic analysis, fewer N-insertions in productive TCRs were reported among donors in an Asian-associated ancestry cluster than the approximately 630-donor mean. A later analysis found that HLA-associated TCR beta chains were more clonally expanded and had lower generation probabilities than equally common non-associated chains. When HLA alleles, especially DR and DQ, strongly co-occurred, attributing TCR associations to individual alleles was difficult. Linkage disequilibrium might explain the correlated functional status among segregating V segments, but an unknown experimental factor could not be excluded. For the cohort, immune exposure information was limited to CMV serostatus. The authors suggested that the approach could potentially be extended to other disease states and immunological phenotypes. V-gene and J-gene trimming of TCR beta chains was associated with a missense DCLRE1C variant in a later genetic analysis, and the association was replicated in an independent cohort. In vitro tests confirmed that a few of the cytomegalovirus-associated TCR beta chains recognize cytomegalovirus antigens. A further reported finding was that TCR beta sequences accurately predicted the HLA-A and HLA-B alleles for most subjects in the first cohort. In a later analysis, the rate of TCR association differed among HLA loci, with DRB1 alleles having the most associated TCRs and HLA-C alleles having the fewest. A later analysis reported that several top co-occurrence clusters appeared linked to parvovirus B19, influenza, CMV and Epstein-Barr virus. This cohort had only TCR beta chains sequenced, and the lack of alpha or paired-chain data limited which features could be detected. While some public TCRs were present in many individuals, most TCR sequences turned up only very rarely across donors. Specific HLA alleles were associated with 16,951 TCR beta sequences at a false discovery rate of 0.05 in a later analysis. Some IMGT-functional V segments, including TRBV6-2 and TRBV6-3, could not be told apart with the 87-base-pair reads, so those segments were excluded.

The method was the immunoSEQ multiplex PCR assay. A mixture of 60 forward primers for TCR Vbeta segments and 13 reverse primers for TCR Jbeta segments was used in the multiplex PCR. The CDR3 region of rearranged TCR beta genes was amplified from genomic DNA with a multiplex PCR assay. The Illumina HiSeq System was used to sequence the amplified TCR beta libraries as 87-base-pair reads. Regarding the original processing steps: A later analysis tallied approximately 87 million unique TCR beta chains across the 610 or so repertoires, and approximately 11 million of those chains were shared by two or more donors. A nearest-neighbor algorithm error-corrected the raw reads and collapsed the reads into unique sequences, merging closely related sequences to remove PCR and sequencing errors. To assign V, D and J gene segments, CDR3 sequences were aligned to IMGT reference sequences. For a sequence to be retained, a match of at least six nucleotides to both a V gene segment and a J gene segment was required. A rearrangement was called productive if the CDR3 had no stop codons and remained in frame with V and J, and every other rearrangement was called non-productive. Following IMGT convention, CDR3 was defined as the stretch from the second conserved V-encoded cysteine to the conserved J-encoded phenylalanine. The earlier analysis of about 560 of the donors excluded any sequence lacking an unambiguous match to a single V gene segment. An earlier analysis of several hundred of the donors called V segments functional above 56.7% productive rearrangements and segregating when the between-donor standard deviation exceeded 5%. A statistical classification framework was built for diagnosing cytomegalovirus status from the catalog of TCR beta chain sequences. In a later analysis, TCR nucleotide sequences were compared against IMGT/GENE-DB human TR gene sequences so that V and J genes could be assigned. A later analysis assigned CDR3 sequences and most-parsimonious VDJ recombination scenarios with the TCRdist pipeline. In a later analysis, each TCR beta chain was defined by its CDR3 amino acid sequence together with its V-gene family, and reads lacking a unique V-gene family were excluded. As a way to deal with suspected cross-contamination and a sequencing artifact, a later analysis dropped roughly 600 nucleotide sequences that were highly shared and had low generation probability. In a later analysis, a clonal expansion index was calculated for each public chain from normalized within-repertoire ranks of inferred template counts. Generation probabilities in a later analysis came from a VDJ recombination model fitted to out-of-frame rearrangements, and those results were checked against IGoR. In a later analysis, hypergeometric tests were used to score TCR-TCR, TCR-HLA and TCR-CMV co-occurrence, with a repertoire-size bias correction applied to TCR pairs. False discovery rates were estimated in a later analysis by permuting HLA or CMV assignments 20 times. In a later analysis, co-occurring TCRs were grouped using DBSCAN, with TCRdist sequence similarity added in when clustering inside HLA-allele-positive subsets. Repertoires with fewer than 30,000 or more than 120,000 public chains were left out of co-occurrence clustering, as were about 5 repertoires with anomalous nucleotide sharing. TCRdb provides this immuneACCESS table in a form limited to in-frame rearrangements. Some clones are lacking; in checked studies, under half of them reflect an unresolved V gene, and why the rest are absent is not known. Clone size and the V and J calls come from that table; the DNA yielded D and trimming. This sample has about 140,000 clones in its table, and roughly 70% of those were observed once. Of the sample, roughly 4% is held by the ten largest clones.

Taken from the germline V gene, the CDR1 and CDR2 loops are SGHAT and FQNNGV. Trimming removed 5 bases from V and 2 bases from J; the gene matches leave 5 bases unexplained. Including cysteine and phenylalanine, the CDR3 has 15 amino acids. Of all the DNA, just the CDR3 is kept, 45 bases in frame from base 1. There are a few counts of this clone. It has no known antigen specificity. No much larger clone is present one base from it, and per-base qualities are unavailable. In total, over 600 healthy bone marrow donors made up the cohort. At the time of sampling, every cohort member was nominally healthy, though immune exposures that went unrecorded were likely present. The donor was CMV seropositive and was included in the group of approximately 310 seropositive cohort members. Each donor provided a peripheral blood sample, and peripheral blood mononuclear cells were used for TCR beta sequencing. Genomic DNA extraction from the blood cell samples was performed with the Qiagen DNeasy Blood Extraction Kit.

The rearranged segments are TRBV11-2 and TRBJ2-3; 9 bases in the middle match TRBD2. Sequencing used PBMCs. This receptor was taken from a man aged 45-60 years in good health and CMV-seropositive. CDR3 region: CASSLTSGITDTQYF. The nucleotide sequence reads TGTGCCAGCAGCCTGACTAGCGGAATCACAGATACGCAGTATTTT.